The rows below give T cell receptor beta chains drawn from one sample of a study of blood T cells in healthy people across ages. In TCRdb, the 5' RACE reads were re-called with MiXCR into one record per CDR3 protein. Of about 1,500,000 distinct CDR3 sequences detected, about 40% appear once; the ten largest clones hold 7% to 9%. Sequencing was carried out using blood. Source of these receptors: a woman aged 18 to 35 in good health. CDR3s leave out the opening cysteine and the closing phenylalanine or tryptophan.

cdr3_length v_call cdr3_aa
11 TRBV7-2 ASSSRVGAEQF
13 TRBV12-3/TRBV12-4 ASSPGTSAQDEQF
14 TRBV7-2 ASSQRSRGGTDTQY
10 TRBV29-1 SVEQGSYEQY
12 TRBV5-1 ASSLDRAWDGYT
13 TRBV6-1 ASRPSSSGANVLT
10 TRBV20-1 SGGGTNEKLF
12 TRBV27 ASSLRGGRDTQY
13 TRBV12-3/TRBV12-4 ASSRASLTGTEAF
14 TRBV7-2 ASSTGLAGGTGELF
12 TRBV20-1 SARGAVLQETQY
11 TRBV4-1 ASSQRDNTEAF
14 TRBV6-2/TRBV6-3 ASSYYGQGPEDEQF
15 TRBV10-3 AISESPSSGSLNEQF
13 TRBV6-6 ASSSGPEGRETQY
15 TRBV7-8 ASSLALGTASYKEQF
14 TRBV21-1 ASRDRGRRVTDTQY
13 TRBV15 ATSGDGQGNTEAF
13 TRBV20-1 SARDDVAGNTEAF
12 TRBV7-9 ASSLNDFTDTQY
21 TRBV11-2 ASSFLFGQGKVGGTSLRWEQY
14 TRBV4-1 ASSQDSLAPNYEQY
14 TRBV28 ASSLYRQGEGYGYT
11 TRBV29-1 SAEGGGPGELF
12 TRBV7-2 ASSRRLAPYEQY
11 TRBV20-1 SARDSLGYGYT
11 TRBV20-1 SASKGNTGELF
14 TRBV9 ASSAGHRGLDYGYT
9 TRBV10-3 AISEVREQY
12 TRBV3-1 ASSQDGAGNEQF
15 TRBV20-1 SAEQETSYLGGETQY
11 TRBV28 ASSFRGYNEQF
12 TRBV7-9 ASSSPLGEETQY